The following is a T cell receptor beta chain sequence with its context. The sample originates from a study of control samples from healthy donors and cancer patients. Profiling relied on immunoSEQ multiplex PCR, and the TCRdb table lists in-frame clones only, not all of them. Of roughly 79,000 clones listed, 84% were seen once; the top ten hold about 15%. Input material: blood. The TCR originated in a man aged 45-60 years in good health.

The CDR3 region has the DNA TGTGCCAGCAGCCAAGATGTACGCGTCTATGGCTACACCTTC. This translates into CASSQDVRVYGYTF. The V and J genes are TRBV3-1 (or the pseudogene TRBV3-2) and TRBJ1-2, with D hard to call. Germline-derived CDR1 and CDR2 are LGHDT and YNNKEL (reference sequence). Between the trimmed V and J ends, which lost 0 bases and 4 bases, there was a span of 9 bases. The CDR3 contains 14 residues.